These T cell receptor beta chains were read from a single sample in a study of identical twins. TCRdb independently ran MiXCR on the 5' RACE reads; one entry per CDR3 protein. The sample carries roughly 720,000 distinct CDR3 sequences, about 18% recorded once. This same sample was also part of a study on T cells expressing NK-cell markers.

The sequenced material came from PBMCs. Receptors originate from a woman between 18 and 29 years old in good health. CDR3s include the opening cysteine and the closing phenylalanine or tryptophan. A D gene is named only where the DNA matches it firmly. Clone size is not always given. Where it is, it says once, few, many or a class for expanded clones.

TRBV3-1	few	TRBJ2-1	NA	CASSQEMRSGKGRNEQFF	TGTGCCAGCAGCCAAGAGATGAGGTCAGGGAAGGGGAGGAATGAGCAGTTCTTC
TRBV12-3/TRBV12-4	many	TRBJ2-1	TRBD1	CASARDRLTYNEQFF	TGTGCCAGTGCCCGGGACAGGCTTACCTACAATGAGCAGTTCTTC
TRBV21-1	NA	TRBJ1-2	NA	CASSKGESDGYTF	TGTGCCAGCAGCAAAGGAGAGTCGGACGGCTACACCTTC
TRBV7-2	NA	TRBJ2-7	NA	CASSGVVKREQYF	TGTGCCAGCAGCGGGGTGGTAAAAAGAGAGCAGTACTTC
TRBV20-1	few	TRBJ2-5	TRBD2	CSASPLAGVPRETQYF	TGCAGTGCTAGCCCCCTAGCGGGAGTCCCACGAGAGACCCAGTACTTC
TRBV5-5	many	TRBJ2-7	NA	CASSLDERSYEQYF	TGTGCCAGCAGCTTGGACGAAAGGAGCTACGAGCAGTACTTC
TRBV12-3/TRBV12-4	many	TRBJ1-1	NA	CASVSTGNTEAFF	TGTGCCAGCGTATCGACAGGGAACACTGAAGCTTTCTTT
TRBV29-1	few	TRBJ1-2	NA	CSSRRTARSGYTF	TGCAGCTCCCGCCGGACAGCGCGCAGTGGCTACACCTTC
TRBV7-2	few	TRBJ1-3	TRBD1	CASSPGDRWDGNTIYF	TGTGCCAGCAGCCCTGGGGACAGGTGGGATGGAAACACCATATATTTT
TRBV12-3/TRBV12-4	few	TRBJ1-1	NA	CASRSRWGSTEAFF	TGTGCCAGCCGTTCACGGTGGGGGAGCACTGAAGCTTTCTTT
TRBV7-9	NA	TRBJ2-3	NA	CASIGQARTDTQYF	TGTGCCAGCATAGGACAAGCCCGCACAGATACGCAGTATTTT
TRBV6-1	many	TRBJ1-6	NA	CASSLKGIRNSPLHF	TGTGCCAGCAGTCTGAAGGGAATTCGGAATTCACCCCTCCACTTT
TRBV29-1	once	TRBJ2-5	NA	CSVRARGWETQYF	TGCAGCGTGAGGGCGCGGGGCTGGGAGACCCAGTACTTC
TRBV2	few	TRBJ1-4	NA	CASESEKLFF	TGTGCCAGCGAAAGTGAAAAACTGTTTTTT
TRBV5-6	few	TRBJ1-4	NA	CASSLEARRRDKEKLFF	TGTGCCAGCAGCTTGGAGGCGAGACGGAGGGATAAGGAAAAACTGTTTTTT
TRBV29-1	NA	TRBJ2-3	NA	CSVHRDTQYF	TGCAGCGTTCACCGAGATACGCAGTATTTT
TRBV10-2	NA	TRBJ2-1	NA	CASSDETVRYNEQFF	TGCGCCAGCAGTGATGAAACGGTGAGGTACAATGAGCAGTTCTTC
TRBV4-3	NA	TRBJ1-3	NA	CASSQGGDGGNTIYF	TGCGCCAGCAGCCAAGGGGGGGATGGAGGAAACACCATATATTTT
TRBV12-3/TRBV12-4	many	TRBJ1-1	NA	CASSFLEAFF	TGTGCCAGCAGTTTCCTCGAAGCTTTCTTT
TRBV7-2	NA	TRBJ2-3	TRBD2	CASSLALRLAGSDTQYF	TGTGCCAGCAGCTTAGCGCTTAGACTAGCGGGATCCGATACGCAGTATTTT
TRBV6-2/TRBV6-3	NA	TRBJ2-7	TRBD1	CASRRDSRYEQYF	TGTGCCAGCAGACGGGACAGCCGCTACGAGCAGTACTTC
TRBV5-6	NA	TRBJ1-2	NA	CASTPRMDSNYGYTF	TGTGCCAGCACCCCCCGAATGGACAGTAACTATGGCTACACCTTC
TRBV5-1	few	TRBJ1-1	NA	CASSLAAGFNTEAFF	TGCGCCAGCAGCTTGGCCGCCGGTTTCAACACTGAAGCTTTCTTT
TRBV11-2	NA	TRBJ2-1	NA	CASSPGWGSNNEQFF	TGTGCCAGCAGCCCGGGGTGGGGGTCGAACAATGAGCAGTTCTTC
TRBV5-1	NA	TRBJ1-1	NA	CASSAGPNGDTEAFF	TGCGCCAGCAGCGCGGGCCCTAATGGGGACACTGAAGCTTTCTTT
TRBV7-8	NA	TRBJ2-3	NA	CASSLAVVRTDTQYF	TGTGCCAGCAGCTTAGCGGTTGTAAGGACAGATACGCAGTATTTT
TRBV6-5	few	TRBJ2-1	TRBD1	CASSYVRGSYNEQFF	TGTGCCAGCAGTTACGTCAGGGGGTCCTACAATGAGCAGTTCTTC
TRBV6-6	few	TRBJ2-3	NA	CASRDLSDTQYF	TGTGCCAGCAGAGACCTCTCAGATACGCAGTATTTT
TRBV6-2/TRBV6-3	few	TRBJ2-1	TRBD2	CASSSRLGEREQSYNEQFF	TGTGCCAGCAGTTCAAGATTAGGGGAGCGGGAGCAATCCTACAATGAGCAGTTCTTC
TRBV5-1	few	TRBJ2-1	TRBD1	CASSSSTGGDEQFF	TGCGCCAGCAGCTCCTCGACAGGGGGGGATGAGCAGTTCTTC
TRBV12-3/TRBV12-4	few	TRBJ2-7	NA	CASSPGYYEQYF	TGTGCCAGCAGTCCCGGCTACTACGAGCAGTACTTC
TRBV5-6	NA	TRBJ2-5	NA	CASSYRGQRETQYF	TGTGCCAGCAGCTACCGAGGACAACGGGAGACCCAGTACTTC
TRBV4-3	few	TRBJ2-6	TRBD1	CASSPGAGGAGANVLTF	TGCGCCAGCAGCCCAGGCGCAGGGGGAGCTGGGGCCAACGTCCTGACTTTC